These T cell receptor beta chains were read from a single sample in a study of PD-L1 blockade in urothelial cancer. Assay used: immunoSEQ multiplex PCR; TCRdb lists only in-frame clones, some missing. The repertoire holds roughly 32,000 clones, with 65% to 90% as singletons. The material sequenced was PBMCs, taken around atezolizumab (anti-PD-L1) treatment. Every receptor here comes from a man aged 60-69 years with urothelial cancer. The CDR3 runs from the conserved cysteine through the conserved F or W. Each record gives: J gene, D gene, clone size, V gene, CDR3 DNA, CDR3 protein. The D gene is left open where the match is weak. Only part of the rows carry a size: once, few, many, or a class if the clone is expanded.

>TRBJ2-3|NA|NA|TRBV7-3
TGTGCCAGCAGCCCTTTAGCGGCTAGCACAGATACGCAGTATTTT
CASSPLAASTDTQYF
>TRBJ2-1|TRBD2|NA|TRBV10-3
TGTGCCATCGGGGTAGCGGGAGGGCCACTTGAGCAGTTCTTC
CAIGVAGGPLEQFF
>TRBJ1-6|TRBD1|NA|TRBV19
TGTGCCAGTAGTCCTCGAGTCTGGACAGGAGATAATTCACCCCTCCACTTT
CASSPRVWTGDNSPLHF
>TRBJ1-6|TRBD1|NA|TRBV2
TGTGCCAGCAGTGAAGACAGGGGGTCTGGTTCACCCCTCCACTTT
CASSEDRGSGSPLHF
>TRBJ1-5|NA|NA|TRBV2
TGTGCCAGCAGGGATCGACCCGCCGGGAATCAGCCCCAGCATTTT
CASRDRPAGNQPQHF
>TRBJ1-1|TRBD1|NA|TRBV6-6
TGTGCCAGCAGTTATGACAGGGTGGCCACTGAAGCTTTCTTT
CASSYDRVATEAFF
>TRBJ2-7|TRBD1|NA|TRBV6-1
TGTGCCAGCAGTGAAGTTTTGGGATCCGGGACAGGCCAAGACGAGCAGTACTTC
CASSEVLGSGTGQDEQYF
>TRBJ1-4|NA|NA|TRBV7-9
TGTGCCAGCAGCTGGTTCTTGGGGGCACCTCCTAATGAAAAACTGTTTTTT
CASSWFLGAPPNEKLFF
>TRBJ1-6|TRBD1|few|TRBV18
TGTGCCAGCTCAACGGGACAGGGATCACCCCTCCACTTT
CASSTGQGSPLHF
>TRBJ2-3|TRBD2|NA|TRBV7-9
TGTGCCAGCAGCCCGCGGCCTAGCGGGAAAGTGAGGGCAGATACGCAGTATTTT
CASSPRPSGKVRADTQYF
>TRBJ1-1|NA|NA|TRBV7-2
TGTGCCAGCAGCTTAGACTATGATGAAGCTTTCTTT
CASSLDYDEAFF
>TRBJ1-6|NA|NA|TRBV18
TGTGCCAGCTCACCACGCCAGGGGAATTCACCCCTCCACTTT
CASSPRQGNSPLHF
>TRBJ2-5|TRBD1|NA|TRBV19
TGTGCCAGTAGCCTCCGAAACAGGGGAATCTTGGAGACCCAGTACTTC
CASSLRNRGILETQYF